The 11 T cell receptor beta chains below all came from one sample that was sequenced in a study of blood T cells in healthy people across ages. Primers used in a second PCR of roughly 7 to 12 cycles were a sample-barcoded 5' primer and a J-beta primer mix. From the 5' RACE reads, TCRdb called clonotypes with MiXCR, one entry per CDR3 protein. The table has about 1.5 million distinct CDR3 sequences, roughly 43% seen once. Source material: blood. The receptors come from a woman aged 18-29 years in good health.

The V call is TRBV14, the J call TRBJ2-1, with 10 bases fitting TRBD2. J was trimmed by 8 bases and V by 4 bases; bases with no gene match: 11. Germline CDR1 and CDR2: SGHDN and FVKESK. This CDR3 spans 16 amino acids. The CDR3 spells CASSLSSAGGVDEQFF. The CDR3 DNA follows: TGTGCCAGCAGCCTCTCATCAGCGGGAGGGGTCGATGAGCAGTTCTTC.

Written as DNA, the CDR3 is TGTGCCAGCAGTGAAAGCGGGAGGTACCATACGCAGTATTTT. Translating it yields CASSESGRYHTQYF. The chain is built from TRBV2 and TRBJ2-3; 9 bases line up with TRBD2. This CDR3 has 14 amino acids. In germline, CDR1 is SNHLY, CDR2 FYNNEI. V lost 2 bases, J lost 7 bases, and 4 bases stayed unmatched.

This clonotype has more than one count but fewer than ten. The chain couples TRBV11-2 to TRBJ2-3, with 9 nucleotides matching TRBD2. V was pared by 5 bases and J by 2 bases, with 11 bases of the junction left unmatched. The CDR3 is 17 residues long. CDR1 and CDR2 (germline): SGHAT, FQNNGV. The CDR3: CASSPPIAGVLTDTQYF. The DNA for the CDR3 is TGTGCCAGCAGCCCCCCCATAGCGGGGGTGCTCACAGATACGCAGTATTTT.

CDR3 nucleotide sequence: TGTGCCATCCGCGCGGGGGCCACTGAAGCTTTCTTT. Its protein is CAIRAGATEAFF. The chain employs TRBV10-3 and TRBJ1-1, with a tentative D call TRBD1 (6 bases). This CDR3 has 12 amino acids. Trimming removed 8 bases at V and 4 bases at J, with 11 bases between. CDR1 is ENHRY, CDR2 SYGVKD, per germline.

This clonotype was detected once. J is TRBJ2-1 and V is TRBV20-1, with 7 positions matching TRBD1. The J call is doubtful: the DNA matches TRBJ2-7 better. There are 15 residues in the CDR3. Per germline, CDR1 DFQATT and CDR2 SNEGSKA (reference sequence). In DNA, the CDR3 is TGCAGTGCTAGAGATCGTACAGGGGCCTACAATGAGCAGTACTTC. This codes for CSARDRTGAYNEQYF.

The rearrangement links TRBV11-2 to TRBJ2-1; D is undetermined. V dropped 6 bases and J dropped 8 bases, with 23 bases sitting between them. The CDR3 has 16 amino acids. Germline V gene lookup returns CDR1 SGHAT and CDR2 FQNNGV. The CDR3 here is CASSRYGPESGDEQFF. The CDR3 DNA is TGTGCCAGCAGTCGTTATGGTCCAGAGTCGGGCGATGAGCAGTTCTTC.

The V call is TRBV5-1, the J call TRBJ2-7, with TRBD1 matching over 8 bases. The germline CDR1 and CDR2 sequences are SGHRS and YFSETQ. V gave up 0 bases and J gave up 3 bases; unmatched junction bases: 5. CDR3 size: 15 residues. The CDR3 region has the DNA TGCGCCAGCAGCTTGGTTCAGGGGGCCCACTACGAGCAGTACTTC. This encodes CASSLVQGAHYEQYF.

The chain carries TRBV13 and TRBJ2-5, with 9 bases that match TRBD2. The germline V gene has CDR1 PRHDT and CDR2 FYEKMQ (reference sequence). The V gene end was trimmed by 2 bases and the J gene end by 4 bases; junction bases not matched to a gene: 8. CDR3 length: 16 residues. CDR3 nucleotides: TGTGCCAGCAGCTTACGTAGCGGGAGAAGGGTAGAGACCCAGTACTTC. Translation: CASSLRSGRRVETQYF.

The chain couples TRBV3-1 to TRBJ1-4; the match to TRBD1 covers 7 bases. The CDR3 is 15 residues long. V was clipped by 2 bases and J by 10 bases; unmatched bases: 10. The germline V gene has CDR1 LGHDT and CDR2 YNNKEL (reference sequence). CDR3 sequence (DNA): TGTGCCAGCAGCCAAACCGGGACAGATGGGGCAAAACTGTTTTTT. It encodes CASSQTGTDGAKLFF.

For this clonotype: One end of the junction fails to match germline, which may point to a read error. CDR3 in DNA: TGTGCCAGCAGTCCCAGACAGGGGGATAGTTCACCCCCCCACTTT. Its translation: CASSPRQGDSSPPHF. This chain links TRBV13 with TRBJ1-6; TRBD1 matches at 9 bases. CDR1 and CDR2 (germline): PRHDT, FYEKMQ (reference sequence). This CDR3 comprises 15 residues.

This clonotype was recorded a few times. The V and J genes are TRBV28 and TRBJ2-5; possibly TRBD1 or TRBD2 for D (5 bases each). V gave up 3 bases and J gave up 3 bases, with 20 bases separating them. CDR3 length: 17 amino acids. Germline values: CDR1 MDHEN, CDR2 SYDVKM. The CDR3 is CASSLGDPVIEEETQYF. The DNA of the CDR3 is TGTGCCAGCAGTTTGGGGGACCCCGTGATCGAGGAAGAGACCCAGTACTTC.